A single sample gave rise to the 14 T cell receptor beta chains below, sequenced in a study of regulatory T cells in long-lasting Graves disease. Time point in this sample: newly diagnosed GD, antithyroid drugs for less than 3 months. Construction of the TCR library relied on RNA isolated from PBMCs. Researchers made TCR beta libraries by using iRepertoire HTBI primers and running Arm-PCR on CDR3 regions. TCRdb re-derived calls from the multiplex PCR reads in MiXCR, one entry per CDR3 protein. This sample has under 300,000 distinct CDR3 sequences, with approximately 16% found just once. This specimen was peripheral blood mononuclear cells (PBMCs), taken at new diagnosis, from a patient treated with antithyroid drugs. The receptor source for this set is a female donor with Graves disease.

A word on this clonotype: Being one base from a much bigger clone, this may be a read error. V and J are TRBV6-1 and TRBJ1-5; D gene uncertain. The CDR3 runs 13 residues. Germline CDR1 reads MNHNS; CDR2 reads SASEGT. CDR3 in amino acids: CASSEYPNRPQHF. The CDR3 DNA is TGTGCCAGCAGTGAATACCCCAATCGGCCCCAGCATTTT.

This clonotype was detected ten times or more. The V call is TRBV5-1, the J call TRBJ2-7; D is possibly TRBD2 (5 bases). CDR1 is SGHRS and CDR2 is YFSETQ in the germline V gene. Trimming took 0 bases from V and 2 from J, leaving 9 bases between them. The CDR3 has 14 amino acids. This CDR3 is CASSLGTPAYEQYF. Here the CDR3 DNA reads TGCGCCAGCAGCTTGGGGACTCCGGCCTACGAGCAGTACTTC.

The CDR3 loop is CASSDLGGAGNTIYF. The DNA of the CDR3 is TGTGCCAGCAGTGACCTTGGGGGAGCCGGAAACACCATATATTTT. The V call is TRBV6-2 or TRBV6-3, the J call TRBJ1-3; weak D call: TRBD1 (5 bases). Germline V lookup: CDR1 MNHEY, CDR2 SVGEGT. The ends were cut back, 5 bases at V and 4 bases at J, with 15 bases in the middle. The CDR3 is made up of 15 amino acids.

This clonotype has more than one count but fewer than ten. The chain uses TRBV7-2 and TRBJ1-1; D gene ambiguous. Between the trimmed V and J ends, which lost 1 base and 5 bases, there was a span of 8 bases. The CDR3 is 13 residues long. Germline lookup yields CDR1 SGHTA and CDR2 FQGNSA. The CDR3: CASSLGRETEAFF. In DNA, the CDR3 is TGTGCCAGCAGCTTAGGGCGGGAGACTGAAGCTTTCTTT.

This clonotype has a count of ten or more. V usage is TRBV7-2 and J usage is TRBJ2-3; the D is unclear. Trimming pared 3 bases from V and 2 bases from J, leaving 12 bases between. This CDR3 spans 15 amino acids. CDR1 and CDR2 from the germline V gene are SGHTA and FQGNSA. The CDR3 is CASSFRDQNTDTQYF. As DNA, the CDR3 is TGTGCCAGCAGCTTCCGAGACCAGAACACAGATACGCAGTATTTT.

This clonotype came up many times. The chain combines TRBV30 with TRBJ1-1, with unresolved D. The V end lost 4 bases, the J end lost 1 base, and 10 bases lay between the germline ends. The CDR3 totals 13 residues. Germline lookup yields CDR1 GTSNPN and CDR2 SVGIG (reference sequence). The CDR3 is CAWNGLANTEAFF. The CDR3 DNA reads TGTGCCTGGAATGGGCTCGCGAACACTGAAGCTTTCTTT.

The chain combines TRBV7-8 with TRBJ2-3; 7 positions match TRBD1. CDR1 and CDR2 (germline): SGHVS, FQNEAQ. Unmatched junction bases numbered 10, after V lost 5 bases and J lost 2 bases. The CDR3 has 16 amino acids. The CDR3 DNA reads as TGTGCCAGCAGCCAACCCCCGGACAGGAACACAGATACGCAGTATTTT. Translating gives CASSQPPDRNTDTQYF.

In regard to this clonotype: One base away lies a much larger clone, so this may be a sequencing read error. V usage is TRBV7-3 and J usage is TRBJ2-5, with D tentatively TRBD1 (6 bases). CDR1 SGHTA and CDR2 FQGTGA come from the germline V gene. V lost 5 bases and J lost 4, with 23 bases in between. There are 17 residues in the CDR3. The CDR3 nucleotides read TGTGCCAGCAGCCTACCCCCGGGGACACCGCCGCGAGAGACCCAGTACTTC. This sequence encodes CASSLPPGTPPRETQYF. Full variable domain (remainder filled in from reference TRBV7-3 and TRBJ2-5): GAGVSQTPSNKVTEKGKYVELRCDPISGHTALYWYRQSLGQGPEFLIYFQGTGAADDSGLPNDRFFAVRPEGSVSTLKIQRTERGDSAVYLCASSLPPGTPPRETQYFGPGTRLLVL.

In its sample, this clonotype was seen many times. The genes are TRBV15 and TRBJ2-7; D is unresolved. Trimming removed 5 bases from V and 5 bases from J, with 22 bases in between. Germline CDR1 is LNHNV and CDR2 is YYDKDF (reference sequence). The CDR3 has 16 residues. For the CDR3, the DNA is TGTGCCACCAGCCTCGAACGGGCCGGAAGGGTCCACGAGCAGTACTTC. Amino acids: CATSLERAGRVHEQYF.

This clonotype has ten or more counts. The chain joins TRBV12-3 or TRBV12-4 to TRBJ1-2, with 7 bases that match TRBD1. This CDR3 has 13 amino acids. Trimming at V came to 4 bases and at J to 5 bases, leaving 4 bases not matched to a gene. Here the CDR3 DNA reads TGTGCCAGCAGTTATCGGACAGGATATGGCTACACCTTC. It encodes CASSYRTGYGYTF.

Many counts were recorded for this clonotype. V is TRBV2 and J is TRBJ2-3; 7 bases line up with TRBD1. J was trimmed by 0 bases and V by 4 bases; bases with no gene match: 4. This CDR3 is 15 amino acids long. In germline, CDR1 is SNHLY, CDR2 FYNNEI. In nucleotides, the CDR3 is TGTGCCAGCAGTGGTAGACAGGGAAGCACAGATACGCAGTATTTT. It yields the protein CASSGRQGSTDTQYF.

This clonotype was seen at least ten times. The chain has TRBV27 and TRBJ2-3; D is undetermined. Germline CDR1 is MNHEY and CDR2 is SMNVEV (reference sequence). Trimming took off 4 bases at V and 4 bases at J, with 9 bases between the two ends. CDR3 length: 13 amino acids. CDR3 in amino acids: CASSSILADTQYF. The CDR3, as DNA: TGTGCCAGCAGTTCAATCCTAGCAGATACGCAGTATTTT.

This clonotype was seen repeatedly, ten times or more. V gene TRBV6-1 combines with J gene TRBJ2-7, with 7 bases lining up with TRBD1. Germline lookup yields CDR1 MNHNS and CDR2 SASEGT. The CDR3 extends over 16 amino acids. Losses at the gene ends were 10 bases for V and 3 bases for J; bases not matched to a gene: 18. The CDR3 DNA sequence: TGTGCCACCGGAAAGGGGGAAGGGGGCTGGTTCTACGAGCAGTACTTC. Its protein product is CATGKGEGGWFYEQYF.

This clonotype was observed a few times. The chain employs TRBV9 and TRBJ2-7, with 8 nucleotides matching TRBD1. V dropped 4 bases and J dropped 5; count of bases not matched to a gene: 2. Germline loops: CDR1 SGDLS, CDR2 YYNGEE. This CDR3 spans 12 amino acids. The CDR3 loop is CASSMTGDEQYF. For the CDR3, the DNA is TGTGCCAGCAGCATGACAGGGGACGAGCAGTACTTC.